The entry below gives a single T cell receptor (beta chain) sequence along with its context. The length of the CDR3 is 14 residues. The germline CDR1 and CDR2 sequences are SNHLY and FYNNEI. V trimming: 6 bases; J trimming: 7 bases; junction bases outside the gene matches: 3. The entry originates in a study of blood T cell repertoires in COVID-19. Study-wide background: The analysed material was cDNA or gDNA that came from T cells, B-cell-depleted T cells, or PBMCs.

Clinical history reported by participants formed the basis on which cohorts were assigned. Recovered Cohort 3 donors showed two negative PCRs, clearance, or symptom resolution. The authors' processing: It was from reference gene primer amplification that nucleated cell counts were estimated. Clones were sequenced by immunoSEQ multiplex PCR, and TCRdb holds only the in-frame ones, with some missing. V, J and clone size are those of that table, while D and trimming were read from the DNA. The sample lists 200,000 to 250,000 clones; about 85% were seen once. Sequencing input: PBMCs or T cells enriched from blood (not recorded which). The rearrangement uses TRBV2 and TRBJ1-6, with 10 nucleotides matching TRBD1. This sequence was found in a man aged 25 to 40 who had recovered from COVID-19. CDR3 sequence (DNA): TGTGCCAGCAGGGACAGGGGGGGCAATTCACCCCTCCACTTT. This encodes CASRDRGGNSPLHF.